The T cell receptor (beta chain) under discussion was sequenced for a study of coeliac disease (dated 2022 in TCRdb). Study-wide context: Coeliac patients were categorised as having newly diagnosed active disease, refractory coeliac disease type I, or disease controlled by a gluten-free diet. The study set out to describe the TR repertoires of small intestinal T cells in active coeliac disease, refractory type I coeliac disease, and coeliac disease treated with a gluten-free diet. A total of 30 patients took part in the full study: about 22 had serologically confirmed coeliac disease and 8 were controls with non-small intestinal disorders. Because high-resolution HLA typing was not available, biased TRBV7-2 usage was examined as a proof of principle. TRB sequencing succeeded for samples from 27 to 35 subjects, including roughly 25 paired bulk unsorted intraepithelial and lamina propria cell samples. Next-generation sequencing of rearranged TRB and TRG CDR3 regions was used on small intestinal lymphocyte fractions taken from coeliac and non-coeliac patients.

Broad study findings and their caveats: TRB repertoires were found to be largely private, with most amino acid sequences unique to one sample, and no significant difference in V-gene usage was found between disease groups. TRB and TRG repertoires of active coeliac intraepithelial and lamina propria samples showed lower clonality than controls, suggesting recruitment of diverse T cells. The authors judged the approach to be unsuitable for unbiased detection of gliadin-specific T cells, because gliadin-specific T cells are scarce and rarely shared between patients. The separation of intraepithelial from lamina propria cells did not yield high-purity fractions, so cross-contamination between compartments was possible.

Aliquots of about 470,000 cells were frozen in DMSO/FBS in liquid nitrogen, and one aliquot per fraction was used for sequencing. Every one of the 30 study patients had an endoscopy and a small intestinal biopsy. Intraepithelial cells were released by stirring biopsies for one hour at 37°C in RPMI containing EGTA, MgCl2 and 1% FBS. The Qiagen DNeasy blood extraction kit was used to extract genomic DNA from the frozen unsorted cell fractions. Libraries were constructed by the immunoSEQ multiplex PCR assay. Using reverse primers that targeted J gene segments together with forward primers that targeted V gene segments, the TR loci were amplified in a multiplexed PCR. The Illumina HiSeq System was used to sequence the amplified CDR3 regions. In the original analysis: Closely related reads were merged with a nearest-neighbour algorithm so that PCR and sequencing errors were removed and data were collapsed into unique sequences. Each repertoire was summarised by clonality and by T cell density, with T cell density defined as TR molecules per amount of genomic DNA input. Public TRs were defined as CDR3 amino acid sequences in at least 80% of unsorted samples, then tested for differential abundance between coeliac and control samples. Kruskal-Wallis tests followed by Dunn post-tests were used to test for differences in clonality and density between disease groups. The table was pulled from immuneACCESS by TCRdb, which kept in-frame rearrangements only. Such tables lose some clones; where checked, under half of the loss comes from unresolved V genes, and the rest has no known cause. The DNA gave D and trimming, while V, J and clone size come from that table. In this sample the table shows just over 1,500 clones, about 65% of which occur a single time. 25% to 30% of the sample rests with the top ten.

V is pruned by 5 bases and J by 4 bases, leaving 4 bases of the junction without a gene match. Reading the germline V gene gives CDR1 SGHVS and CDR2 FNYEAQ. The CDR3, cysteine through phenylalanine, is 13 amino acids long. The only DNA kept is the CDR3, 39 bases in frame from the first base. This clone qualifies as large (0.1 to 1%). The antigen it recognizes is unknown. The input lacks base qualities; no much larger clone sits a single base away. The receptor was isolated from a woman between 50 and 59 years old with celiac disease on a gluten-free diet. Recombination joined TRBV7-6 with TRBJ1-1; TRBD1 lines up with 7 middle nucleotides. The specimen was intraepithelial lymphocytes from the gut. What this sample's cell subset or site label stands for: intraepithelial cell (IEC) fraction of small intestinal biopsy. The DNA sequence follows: TGTGCCAGCAGCCCGGGACAGATCACTGAAGCTTTCTTT. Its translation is CASSPGQITEAFF.